The 20 T cell receptor beta chains reported below all come from one sample, sequenced in a study of OX40 agonist ivuxolimab in advanced cancers. Sequencing was performed with immunoSEQ multiplex PCR; in TCRdb, only in-frame clones are kept and a portion is missing. The sample consists of roughly 63,000 clones, 83% of them appearing once. The sample in question was CD4+ or CD8+ T cells sorted from blood, obtained in a trial of the OX40 agonist ivuxolimab. The receptors originated from an adult with an advanced solid tumor such as melanoma, head and neck, liver or kidney cancer.

The chain couples TRBV28 to TRBJ1-6; tentative D call: TRBD1 (5 bases). Looked up from germline, CDR1 is MDHEN and CDR2 is SYDVKM. The CDR3 covers 15 residues. V was clipped by 5 bases and J by 4 bases, with 12 bases between them. The CDR3 nucleotides are TGTGCCAGCAGTCCGCAGGGTCAATATAATTCACCCCTCCACTTT. Encoded protein: CASSPQGQYNSPLHF.

The genes are TRBV30 and TRBJ2-3; TRBD1 is a possible D gene (6 bases). Germline V CDR1 and CDR2: GTSNPN, SVGIG (reference sequence). Trimming pared 3 bases from V and 0 bases from J, leaving 10 bases between. The CDR3 is 14 amino acids. The CDR3 here is CAWRWGLSTDTQYF. The CDR3 coding sequence is TGTGCCTGGAGATGGGGGCTTAGCACAGATACGCAGTATTTT.

This clone has only a few counts. V usage is TRBV7-3 and J usage is TRBJ2-5; TRBD1 is a possible D gene (6 bases). The CDR3 consists of 15 residues. Germline CDR1 is SGHTA and CDR2 is FQGTGA. Deletions cut 5 bases from V and 0 bases from J, with 13 bases between. The CDR3 region is CASSPNGQYQETQYF. The CDR3 DNA is TGTGCCAGCAGCCCCAACGGACAGTACCAAGAGACCCAGTACTTC.

V and J are TRBV28 and TRBJ1-2, with TRBD1 matching 7 bases. CDR3 size: 15 residues. V dropped 6 bases and J dropped 7; count of bases not matched to a gene: 14. CDR1 and CDR2 from the germline V gene are MDHEN and SYDVKM. CDR3 in DNA: TGTGCCAGCAGCTTGGCGGGACAGAGGAGTAGTGGCTACACCTTC. As protein: CASSLAGQRSSGYTF.

The V and J genes are TRBV21-1 and TRBJ2-1; the listed D gene, TRBD2, was not tested against the DNA. TRBV21-1 corresponds to a pseudogene. The CDR3 length is 18 residues. The CDR3 DNA sequence: TGTGCCACACGGACTAGCGGGGAACTGGAATGGTCCTACAATGAGCAGTTCTTC. Residues: CATRTSGELEWSYNEQFF.

CDR3 residues: CASSVDRGNIQYF. The CDR3 DNA reads TGTGCCAGCAGCGTTGACAGGGGAAACATTCAGTACTTC. The chain recombines TRBV7-2 with TRBJ2-4, with 8 bases aligning to TRBD1. The CDR3 sequence is 13 residues long. After removal of 5 bases from V and 6 bases from J, the junction contained 3 bases not matched to a gene. Germline values: CDR1 SGHTA, CDR2 FQGNSA.

By share, this clone ranks as medium-sized. The gene calls are TRBV19 and TRBJ2-7; D ambiguous. The CDR3 length is 12 residues. CDR1 and CDR2 from the germline V gene are LNHDA and SQIVND (reference sequence). Trimming took off 1 base at V and 2 bases at J, with 3 bases between the two ends. CDR3 in DNA: TGTGCCAGTAGTATAGGTACCTACGAGCAGTACTTC. This translates into CASSIGTYEQYF.

The chain couples TRBV2 to TRBJ2-7; D remains unclear. Germline CDR1 is SNHLY and CDR2 is FYNNEI. The CDR3 extends over 11 amino acids. Trimming pared 1 base from V and 4 bases from J, leaving 2 bases between. CDR3 sequence: CASSEGYEQYF. CDR3 nucleotide sequence: TGTGCCAGCAGTGAAGGGTACGAGCAGTACTTC.

V gene TRBV5-5 combines with J gene TRBJ2-1; D is uncertain. V was pared by 3 bases and J by 1 base, with 8 bases between. Germline CDR1 SGHKS, CDR2 YYEKEE (reference sequence). The CDR3 extends over 14 amino acids. The CDR3 DNA reads as TGTGCCAGCAGCTCCTCCAGATCCTACAATGAGCAGTTCTTC. Protein: CASSSSRSYNEQFF.

The CDR3 region is CASSYGGREEETQYF. For the CDR3, the DNA is TGTGCCAGCAGTTACGGGGGCAGGGAAGAGGAGACCCAGTACTTC. The V and J genes are TRBV6-5 and TRBJ2-5, with D perhaps TRBD1 (6 bases). The CDR3 consists of 15 residues. Per germline, CDR1 MNHEY and CDR2 SVGAGI. Trimming removed 2 bases at V and 5 bases at J, with 15 bases between.

The rearrangement joins TRBV2 to TRBJ2-1; 9 bases agree with TRBD2. The CDR3 length is 13 residues. Per germline, CDR1 SNHLY and CDR2 FYNNEI. V lost 7 bases, J lost 5 bases, and 3 bases stayed unmatched. The CDR3 nucleotides read TGTGCCAGCAATAGCGGGGGAGACAATGAGCAGTTCTTC. The encoded protein is CASNSGGDNEQFF.

This chain links TRBV5-5 with TRBJ1-2, with D tentatively TRBD1 (6 bases). Between the trimmed V and J ends, which lost 6 bases and 2 bases, there was a span of 29 bases. Looked up from germline, CDR1 is SGHKS and CDR2 is YYEKEE (reference sequence). This CDR3 has 19 amino acids. CDR3 coding DNA: TGTGCCAGCACCCGGGGGGCCCGGACAGCAGATTTTACCAACTATGGCTACACCTTC. Translation: CASTRGARTADFTNYGYTF.

This clone has only a few counts. V gene TRBV7-2 combines with J gene TRBJ1-5; possible D gene TRBD1, 5 bases. Germline CDR1 reads SGHTA; CDR2 reads FQGNSA. V was trimmed by 5 bases and J by 5 bases, leaving 25 bases between them. The CDR3 covers 18 residues. CDR3 coding DNA: TGTGCCAGCAGCCGCGGTGGCCTTAGGAGGGGAGGGCATCAGCCCCAGCATTTT. Translation gives CASSRGGLRRGGHQPQHF.

The chain couples TRBV5-4 to TRBJ2-5; 8 nucleotides align to TRBD2. The V and J ends lost 1 base and 5 bases, in that order; junction bases with no gene match: 7. This CDR3 comprises 15 residues. Germline V gene lookup returns CDR1 SGHNT and CDR2 YYREEE (reference sequence). CDR3 coding DNA: TGTGCCAGCAGCTTGCGGGCGGGGGGAGAGGAGACCCAGTACTTC. This sequence encodes CASSLRAGGEETQYF. The full variable domain, with the rest looked up from reference TRBV5-4 and TRBJ2-5, is ETGVTQSPTHLIKTRGQQVTLRCSSQSGHNTVSWYQQALGQGPQFIFQYYREEENGRGNFPPRFSGLQFPNYSSELNVNALELDDSALYLCASSLRAGGEETQYFGPGTRLLVL.

V usage is TRBV30 and J usage is TRBJ1-4; D remains unclear. Germline CDR1 and CDR2: GTSNPN and SVGIG (reference sequence). The length of the CDR3 is 15 residues. V lost 1 base and J lost 3, with 12 bases in between. The CDR3 DNA reads TGTGCCTGGAGTGGGGTTACTGCAGCTAATGAAAAACTGTTTTTT. Residues: CAWSGVTAANEKLFF.

This clone has just a few counts. V and J are TRBV30 and TRBJ1-6; 8 bases are a match to TRBD1. The CDR3 contains 13 residues. V was pared by 4 bases and J by 10 bases, with 6 bases of the junction left unmatched. Germline CDR1 is GTSNPN and CDR2 is SVGIG (reference sequence). The CDR3 DNA sequence: TGTGCCTGGAACGCAGGGGGCCGATCACCCCTCCACTTT. Translation gives CAWNAGGRSPLHF.

CDR3 nucleotide sequence: TGTGCCAGCAGGACTAGCGACCGGGTCACAGATACGCAGTATTTT. Protein sequence: CASRTSDRVTDTQYF. The chain carries TRBV28 and TRBJ2-3; 8 nucleotides agree with TRBD2. Trimming cost V 6 bases and J 2 bases; bases outside gene matches: 7. The germline CDR1 and CDR2 sequences are MDHEN and SYDVKM. This CDR3 contains 15 residues.

Regarding this clone: This may come from a read error, since a much larger clone is one base off. V and J are TRBV5-1 and TRBJ2-5; no clear D. The CDR3 extends over 11 amino acids. CDR1 is SGHRS, CDR2 YFSETQ, per germline. V lost 4 bases to trimming and J lost 0 bases, with 1 base between them. CDR3 bases: TGCGCCAGCAGCAACCAAGAGACCCAGTACTTC. This sequence encodes CASSNQETQYF. Drawing the rest from reference TRBV5-1 and TRBJ2-5, the complete variable domain is KAGVTQTPRYLIKTRGQQVTLSCSPISGHRSVSWYQQTPGQGLQFLFEYFSETQRNKGNFPGRFSGRQFSNSRSEMNVSTLELGDSALYLCASSNQETQYFGPGTRLLVL.

J is TRBJ1-3 and V is TRBV7-8; 10 bases line up with TRBD1. Per germline, CDR1 SGHVS and CDR2 FQNEAQ. The length of the CDR3 is 16 residues. J was trimmed by 2 bases and V by 5 bases; bases with no gene match: 6. This chain's CDR3 is CASSLLGTGAGNTIYF. The CDR3 DNA sequence: TGTGCCAGCAGCCTGTTGGGGACAGGGGCTGGAAACACCATATATTTT.

This chain connects TRBV5-1 to TRBJ1-3, with TRBD1 identical over 7 bases. The CDR3 consists of 16 residues. Per the germline V gene, CDR1 is SGHRS and CDR2 is YFSETQ. Germline trimming cut 4 bases from V and 0 bases from J; bases unmatched to any gene: 7. The CDR3 sequence is CASSNSPGGSGNTIYF. CDR3 DNA sequence: TGCGCCAGCAGCAACAGTCCAGGGGGCTCTGGAAACACCATATATTTT.